This TCR beta chain comes out of a study of lymphopenia after photon versus proton radiotherapy. Study conclusions and caveats: After lymphocyte nadir, photon-treated repertoires showed oligoclonal expansion, especially CD8+ Temra. In patients who died, overall survival fell as post-nadir TCR diversity dropped more. Proton therapy kept repertoires fairly stable, unlike photons, which gained effector/memory cells. Only patients who died were analyzed for survival; proton advantage is unproven.

Of note for this clone: Its antigen remains unidentified.

This table comes from immunoSEQ multiplex PCR, and its TCRdb copy is limited to in-frame clones, with some not included. Of roughly 45,000 clones listed, around 86% were seen once; the top ten hold around 2.2%. Germline values: CDR1 LNHDA, CDR2 SQIVND (reference sequence). The CDR3 extends over 17 amino acids. J was trimmed by 7 bases and V by 7 bases; bases with no gene match: 16. The sequencing used peripheral blood, collected from a patient treated with photon-based radiotherapy. The rearrangement links TRBV19 to TRBJ2-6, with TRBD1 matching 7 bases. The TCR originated in a man aged 35 to 55 with gastric cancer. The CDR3 is CASTRQGTILGANVLTF. CDR3 nucleotide sequence: TGTGCCAGTACCCGACAGGGTACGATTTTAGGCGCCAACGTCCTGACTTTC.